This is a list of T cell receptor beta chains from one sample in a study of technical replicates of blood from a few donors. The table came from immunoSEQ multiplex PCR; TCRdb's copy has only in-frame clones and leaves some out. The sample yields roughly 60,000 clones, around 92% seen once. The specimen sequenced was PBMCs. The receptor set was obtained from a human donor in good health. Some clones in this sample may be carry-over from other donors' samples. CDR3s include the opening cysteine and the closing phenylalanine or tryptophan. The D gene is left open where the match is weak. Size is stated for part of the rows, as once, few or many counts, or as a class when the clone is expanded.

>TRBJ2-3|TRBV2|TRBD1|-
CASRGGQGSPGSDTQYF
TGTGCCAGCAGAGGGGGCCAGGGGTCACCCGGCTCAGATACGCAGTATTTT
>TRBJ1-1|TRBV7-8|-|-
CASSLRQSLTEAFF
TGTGCCAGCAGCTTACGACAATCCCTCACTGAAGCTTTCTTT
>TRBJ2-7|TRBV18|TRBD1|once
CASSPLGQSSYEQYF
TGTGCCAGCTCACCATTGGGACAGAGCTCCTACGAGCAGTACTTC
>TRBJ2-7|TRBV11-2|TRBD2|-
CASSPSGLAEYEQYF
TGTGCCAGCAGCCCTAGTGGACTAGCGGAATACGAGCAGTACTTC
>TRBJ1-6|TRBV19|TRBD1|-
CASSRDRGYNSPLHF
TGTGCCAGTAGTAGGGACAGGGGCTATAATTCACCCCTCCACTTT
>TRBJ2-3|TRBV9|TRBD1|-
CASSASPGQGENTQYF
TGTGCCAGCAGCGCAAGCCCTGGACAGGGGGAAAATACGCAGTATTTT
>TRBJ2-2|TRBV7-2|-|-
CASSLANPNRAGELFF
TGTGCCAGCAGCTTAGCCAATCCGAACAGGGCCGGGGAGCTGTTTTTT
>TRBJ2-1|TRBV18|TRBD2|-
CASSPPSSGANNEQFF
TGTGCCAGCTCACCACCGAGTAGCGGGGCCAACAATGAGCAGTTCTTC
>TRBJ1-1|TRBV5-1|-|-
CASSLLRTAPGTEAFF
TGCGCCAGCAGCTTGCTACGGACAGCTCCGGGCACTGAAGCTTTCTTT
>TRBJ1-3|TRBV6-1|-|-
CASNMGNTIYF
TGTGCCAGCAACATGGGAAACACCATATATTTT
>TRBJ2-7|TRBV19|TRBD2|-
CASSTRGGEQYF
TGTGCCAGTAGTACCCGGGGGGGCGAGCAGTACTTC
>TRBJ1-5|TRBV19|-|-
CASSRYRPSNQPQHF
TGTGCCAGTAGTAGATACAGACCCAGCAATCAGCCCCAGCATTTT
>TRBJ2-7|TRBV7-2|-|-
CASSLSRSSYEQYF
TGTGCCAGCAGCTTAAGTAGGAGCTCCTACGAGCAGTACTTC
>TRBJ1-6|TRBV10-3|-|-
CAIRATENSPLHF
TGTGCCATCAGAGCGACCGAAAATTCACCCCTCCACTTT
>TRBJ2-3|TRBV5-6|-|-
CASILRSLTDTQYF
TGTGCCAGCATCCTGCGCTCCCTCACAGATACGCAGTATTTT
>TRBJ2-2|TRBV11-3|-|-
CASSSSGGNTGELFF
TGTGCCAGCAGCTCCTCAGGTGGAAACACCGGGGAGCTGTTTTTT
>TRBJ2-6|TRBV25-1|-|-
CASTRAGSGANVLTF
TGTGCCAGCACCCGGGCGGGATCTGGGGCCAACGTCCTGACTTTC
>TRBJ2-1|TRBV7-6|TRBD2|-
CASSGPSGEQFF
TGTGCCAGCAGCGGTCCTAGCGGCGAGCAGTTCTTC
>TRBJ1-3|TRBV10-3|-|-
CAISGSGKIGNTIYF
TGTGCCATCAGTGGTTCAGGGAAAATAGGAAACACCATATATTTT
>TRBJ2-7|TRBV7-2|-|-
CASSLLASYEQYF
TGTGCCAGCAGCTTACTAGCATCCTACGAGCAGTACTTC
>TRBJ2-5|TRBV5-8|TRBD1|-
CASEVRQGKTQYF
TGTGCCAGCGAAGTAAGACAGGGCAAGACCCAGTACTTC
>TRBJ2-7|TRBV2|TRBD1|once
CASRGTGLPEQYF
TGTGCCAGCAGAGGGACAGGGTTACCCGAGCAGTACTTC
>TRBJ2-3|TRBV27|TRBD2|-
CASSRRTSESSLRTDTQYF
TGTGCCAGCAGTCGGAGGACTAGCGAATCGTCACTTCGCACAGATACGCAGTATTTT
>TRBJ2-7|TRBV7-3|-|-
CASSRRGVEQYF
TGTGCCAGCAGCCGCAGGGGGGTCGAGCAGTACTTC
>TRBJ1-2|TRBV5-6|-|-
CASSLEQNNYGYTF
TGTGCCAGCAGCTTGGAACAGAATAACTATGGCTACACCTTC
>TRBJ2-3|TRBV7-3|TRBD2|-
CASSPTGTSVSDTQYF
TGTGCCAGCAGCCCAACCGGGACTAGCGTGTCAGATACGCAGTATTTT
>TRBJ1-3|TRBV4-2|TRBD1|-
CASSHGTGIISGNTIYF
TGTGCCAGCAGCCACGGGACAGGGATAATCTCTGGAAACACCATATATTTT
>TRBJ2-3|TRBV11-2|TRBD2|once
CASSLEGTSYDTQYF
TGTGCCAGCAGCTTAGAAGGGACTAGCTACGATACGCAGTATTTT
>TRBJ1-3|TRBV6-4|TRBD1|-
CASSGGNRGGCNTIYF
TGTGCCAGCAGTGGCGGGAACAGGGGAGGTTGCAACACCATATATTTT
>TRBJ2-5|TRBV5-4|-|-
CASSYTTETQYF
TGTGCCAGCAGCTATACTACGGAGACCCAGTACTTC
>TRBJ1-2|TRBV11-2|TRBD1|-
CASRRTTGGSFNYGYTF
TGTGCCAGCAGGAGAACAACAGGGGGCAGCTTCAACTATGGCTACACCTTC
>TRBJ2-1|TRBV27|TRBD1|once
CASSRQGAVIYEQFF
TGTGCCAGCAGCCGACAGGGGGCAGTAATCTATGAGCAGTTCTTC
>TRBJ1-5|TRBV5-1|-|once
CASSQYSNQPQHF
TGCGCCAGTTCCCAGTATAGCAATCAGCCCCAGCATTTT
>TRBJ2-3|TRBV15|-|-
CATSTGVSTDTQYF
TGTGCCACCAGCACAGGGGTAAGCACAGATACGCAGTATTTT
>TRBJ2-7|TRBV11-3|TRBD1|-
CVRGRECYEQYF
TGTGTCAGGGGGCGGGAATGCTACGAGCAGTACTTC
>TRBJ2-1|TRBV30|-|medium-sized
CAWSGQHNEQFF
TGTGCCTGGAGTGGACAGCACAATGAGCAGTTCTTC
>TRBJ1-1|TRBV13|-|-
CASSLGLGGGTEAFF
TGTGCCAGCAGCTTAGGCCTCGGGGGTGGCACTGAAGCTTTCTTT
>TRBJ1-2|TRBV30|-|-
CAWSIWARGYGYTF
TGTGCCTGGAGTATATGGGCTCGGGGGTACGGCTACACCTTC
>TRBJ2-3|TRBV5-1|TRBD2|once
CASSLGGGYTDTQYF
TGCGCCAGCAGCTTGGGCGGGGGGTACACAGATACGCAGTATTTT
>TRBJ2-1|TRBV4-2|TRBD1|-
CASSGTGSVDEQFF
TGTGCCAGCAGCGGGACAGGGAGTGTCGATGAGCAGTTCTTC
>TRBJ2-7|TRBV5-1|-|-
CASSFFQGLRYEQYF
TGCGCCAGCAGCTTTTTTCAGGGGCTTCGGTACGAGCAGTACTTC
>TRBJ2-7|TRBV30|-|-
CAWSDRRLRREQYF
TGTGCCTGGAGTGACAGGCGCCTCCGACGCGAGCAGTACTTC
>TRBJ1-2|TRBV6-5|TRBD1|few
CASRMPGQAFGYTF
TGTGCCAGCAGAATGCCGGGACAGGCCTTTGGCTACACCTTC
>TRBJ1-2|TRBV4-3|TRBD1|once
CASSQESTGGGYGYTF
TGCGCCAGCAGCCAAGAGAGTACAGGGGGCGGCTATGGCTACACCTTC
>TRBJ1-1|TRBV6-6|TRBD1|-
CASSSETDRANTEAFF
TGTGCCAGCAGTTCCGAGACGGACAGGGCGAACACTGAAGCTTTCTTT
>TRBJ2-1|TRBV5-1|-|once
CASSPGLALGVEQFF
TGCGCCAGCAGCCCAGGGCTCGCGTTGGGTGTTGAGCAGTTCTTC
>TRBJ1-4|TRBV2|-|once
CASSETGRGLNEKLFF
TGTGCCAGCAGTGAAACAGGGAGGGGTCTTAACGAAAAACTGTTTTTT
>TRBJ2-3|TRBV6-1|-|once
CASSEGMTPEQYF
TGTGCCAGCAGTGAAGGGATGACACCCGAGCAGTATTTT
>TRBJ2-3|TRBV9|TRBD2|-
CASSVSGRVGTDTQYF
TGTGCCAGCAGCGTTAGCGGGAGGGTCGGCACAGATACGCAGTATTTT